This T cell receptor (beta chain) originates from a study of T cells expressing NK-cell markers. Germline V gene sequence: CDR1 SGHRS, CDR2 YFSETQ. This CDR3 region has 15 residues. TCRdb reprocessed the 5' RACE reads; each CDR3 protein has one entry and no DNA is given. This sample contains about 140,000 distinct CDR3 sequences. The V call is TRBV5-1, the J call TRBJ1-4. The sequence was obtained from a man between 18 and 29 years old in good health. The source material was blood T cells: a sorted CD56 or NKG2C T cell subset, CD4+ or CD8+ T cells, or bulk PBMC T cells (not recorded which). The CDR3 protein is CASRGTEATNEKLFF.